Listed below are T cell receptor beta chains from one sample, sequenced in a study of blood T cells in healthy people across ages. MiXCR, run by TCRdb on the 5' RACE reads, gives a single entry per CDR3 protein. This table holds 800,000 to 1,300,000 distinct CDR3 sequences, almost 25% found once. The data were also submitted as part of a second study, on T cells of mothers and their children.

Sequenced material: blood. The receptors originated from a girl aged 2 to 9 in good health. CDR3s leave out the opening cysteine and the closing phenylalanine or tryptophan. D genes are given only for firm matches.

cdr3_aa: ASSMGAGGNTDTQY; d_call: TRBD2; v_call: TRBV19; j_call: TRBJ2-3
cdr3_aa: ASTPEGTARVEQF; d_call: TRBD1; v_call: TRBV5-1; j_call: .
cdr3_aa: ASSELTSGKQETQY; d_call: TRBD2; v_call: TRBV2; j_call: TRBJ2-5
cdr3_aa: ASSPGHIFYNEQF; d_call: .; v_call: TRBV9; j_call: TRBJ2-1
cdr3_aa: SARSLWSGSAQETQY; d_call: .; v_call: TRBV20-1; j_call: TRBJ2-5
cdr3_aa: ASSHPPRGGSNEQF; d_call: TRBD2; v_call: TRBV4-2; j_call: TRBJ2-1
cdr3_aa: SATLGLSSYNEQF; d_call: .; v_call: TRBV20-1; j_call: TRBJ2-1
cdr3_aa: ASSLGQKVADTQY; d_call: .; v_call: TRBV7-2; j_call: TRBJ2-3
cdr3_aa: SARDRGSVRGEQF; d_call: .; v_call: TRBV20-1; j_call: .
cdr3_aa: ASIGVGTETQY; d_call: .; v_call: TRBV9; j_call: TRBJ2-5
cdr3_aa: ASRLTGGYGGQF; d_call: TRBD1; v_call: TRBV6-2/TRBV6-3; j_call: TRBJ2-1
cdr3_aa: ASSYKGASNQPQH; d_call: TRBD1; v_call: TRBV6-6; j_call: TRBJ1-5
cdr3_aa: ASSQQPGPNEKLF; d_call: .; v_call: TRBV4-1; j_call: TRBJ1-4
cdr3_aa: ASSEFTRGPRETQY; d_call: .; v_call: TRBV25-1; j_call: TRBJ2-5
cdr3_aa: ASSPREGAGEKLF; d_call: TRBD1; v_call: TRBV12-3/TRBV12-4; j_call: TRBJ1-4
cdr3_aa: ASSYGRRGSETQY; d_call: .; v_call: TRBV6-7; j_call: TRBJ2-5
cdr3_aa: ASSLQFQGYEQY; d_call: .; v_call: TRBV6-6; j_call: .
cdr3_aa: ASSVDDEQY; d_call: .; v_call: TRBV9; j_call: TRBJ2-7
cdr3_aa: ASSLRTSGLNEQF; d_call: TRBD2; v_call: TRBV7-9; j_call: TRBJ2-1
cdr3_aa: ASSLSLTGENTGELF; d_call: .; v_call: TRBV5-1; j_call: TRBJ2-2
cdr3_aa: SAVGGYEQY; d_call: .; v_call: TRBV29-1; j_call: .
cdr3_aa: ASSSERERRNEQF; d_call: TRBD2; v_call: TRBV11-1; j_call: .
cdr3_aa: ASSQDRTFDNYGYT; d_call: .; v_call: TRBV4-3; j_call: TRBJ1-2
cdr3_aa: ASSQDFGLEAF; d_call: .; v_call: TRBV7-3; j_call: TRBJ1-1
cdr3_aa: ASSFSLGSTEAF; d_call: .; v_call: TRBV7-3; j_call: TRBJ1-1
cdr3_aa: ASSTAGPVGEQF; d_call: .; v_call: TRBV6-5; j_call: .
cdr3_aa: ASSFSVEQF; d_call: .; v_call: TRBV7-9; j_call: TRBJ2-1
cdr3_aa: ASSPSAGVNTEAF; d_call: .; v_call: TRBV12-3/TRBV12-4; j_call: TRBJ1-1
cdr3_aa: ASSLDMSWGTQY; d_call: .; v_call: TRBV11-2; j_call: TRBJ2-5
cdr3_aa: ASSQDRTGDSL; d_call: TRBD1; v_call: TRBV3-1; j_call: TRBJ2-5
cdr3_aa: ASSQDLIAGNIQY; d_call: TRBD2; v_call: TRBV3-1; j_call: TRBJ2-4
cdr3_aa: ASSLSQQETQY; d_call: .; v_call: TRBV7-7; j_call: TRBJ2-5
cdr3_aa: ASSYSRTQYT; d_call: .; v_call: TRBV6-2/TRBV6-3; j_call: TRBJ1-2
cdr3_aa: ASSQDRGPEQF; d_call: .; v_call: TRBV4-3; j_call: TRBJ2-1
cdr3_aa: ASSRGLTNTEAF; d_call: .; v_call: TRBV10-2; j_call: TRBJ1-1
cdr3_aa: ASTSGGPLREQY; d_call: .; v_call: TRBV21-1; j_call: TRBJ2-5
cdr3_aa: ASSFFQRGATDTQY; d_call: .; v_call: TRBV5-6; j_call: TRBJ2-3
cdr3_aa: ASKAEQGTEQY; d_call: TRBD1; v_call: TRBV2; j_call: .
cdr3_aa: ASTRFGGQETQY; d_call: .; v_call: TRBV7-9; j_call: TRBJ2-5
cdr3_aa: SALSGQGASYEQY; d_call: TRBD1; v_call: TRBV20-1; j_call: TRBJ2-7
cdr3_aa: ASSLELTGVTEAF; d_call: .; v_call: TRBV4-2; j_call: TRBJ1-1
cdr3_aa: ASSFPGNTEAF; d_call: .; v_call: TRBV5-1; j_call: TRBJ1-1
cdr3_aa: ASSPGQGTLYNEQF; d_call: TRBD1; v_call: TRBV6-2/TRBV6-3; j_call: TRBJ2-1
cdr3_aa: ASSAASQAETQY; d_call: .; v_call: TRBV2; j_call: TRBJ2-5
cdr3_aa: ASSQGTNEKLF; d_call: .; v_call: TRBV3-1; j_call: TRBJ1-4
cdr3_aa: ASSLTPTGERGYT; d_call: TRBD1; v_call: TRBV7-3; j_call: TRBJ1-2
cdr3_aa: SVTQKMGTEAF; d_call: .; v_call: TRBV29-1; j_call: TRBJ1-1
cdr3_aa: TSSKQGFYEQY; d_call: .; v_call: TRBV6-6; j_call: TRBJ2-7
cdr3_aa: ASSERGLAGGGSEQF; d_call: TRBD2; v_call: TRBV7-2; j_call: .
cdr3_aa: SASSTLSYNEQF; d_call: .; v_call: TRBV20-1; j_call: TRBJ2-1
cdr3_aa: SASRPGGEKLF; d_call: TRBD1; v_call: TRBV20-1; j_call: TRBJ1-4
cdr3_aa: ASSSILGTGKGYT; d_call: TRBD1; v_call: TRBV6-6; j_call: TRBJ1-2
cdr3_aa: ASSDSGGAMKTQY; d_call: TRBD2; v_call: TRBV2; j_call: TRBJ2-5
cdr3_aa: ASESGNEQF; d_call: .; v_call: TRBV6-2/TRBV6-3; j_call: TRBJ2-1
cdr3_aa: SARDPDRPAYEQY; d_call: .; v_call: TRBV20-1; j_call: .
cdr3_aa: SVRDRYYEQY; d_call: TRBD1; v_call: TRBV29-1; j_call: .
cdr3_aa: SAFLAGGYEQY; d_call: TRBD2; v_call: TRBV20-1; j_call: TRBJ2-7
cdr3_aa: ASTSWGTEKLF; d_call: .; v_call: TRBV27; j_call: TRBJ1-4
cdr3_aa: SARDLRGASGSFEQY; d_call: TRBD2; v_call: TRBV20-1; j_call: TRBJ2-7
cdr3_aa: ASSLSRHYSY; d_call: .; v_call: TRBV7-9; j_call: TRBJ2-7